The text below deals with one T cell receptor (beta chain). The data derive from a study of cytomegalovirus exposure and HLA in healthy donors. 60 Vbeta and 13 Jbeta primers were used in PCR. Some clones are missing from TCRdb's copy, which holds only in-frame ones; the method was immunoSEQ multiplex PCR. The sample carries approximately 140,000 clones, 70% to 80% recorded once. This CDR3 has 16 residues. Trimming shortened V by 2 bases and J by 2 bases, and 14 bases separated the two germline ends. CDR1 and CDR2 from the germline V gene are KGHSH and LQKENI. The chain employs TRBV18 and TRBJ2-3, with D possibly matching TRBD1 (6 bases). Sequences were obtained from PBMCs. This receptor was taken from a human donor in good health. CDR3 sequence (DNA): TGTGCCAGCTCACCAAGGGGACAAGTCTACACAGATACGCAGTATTTT. It is translated as CASSPRGQVYTDTQYF.